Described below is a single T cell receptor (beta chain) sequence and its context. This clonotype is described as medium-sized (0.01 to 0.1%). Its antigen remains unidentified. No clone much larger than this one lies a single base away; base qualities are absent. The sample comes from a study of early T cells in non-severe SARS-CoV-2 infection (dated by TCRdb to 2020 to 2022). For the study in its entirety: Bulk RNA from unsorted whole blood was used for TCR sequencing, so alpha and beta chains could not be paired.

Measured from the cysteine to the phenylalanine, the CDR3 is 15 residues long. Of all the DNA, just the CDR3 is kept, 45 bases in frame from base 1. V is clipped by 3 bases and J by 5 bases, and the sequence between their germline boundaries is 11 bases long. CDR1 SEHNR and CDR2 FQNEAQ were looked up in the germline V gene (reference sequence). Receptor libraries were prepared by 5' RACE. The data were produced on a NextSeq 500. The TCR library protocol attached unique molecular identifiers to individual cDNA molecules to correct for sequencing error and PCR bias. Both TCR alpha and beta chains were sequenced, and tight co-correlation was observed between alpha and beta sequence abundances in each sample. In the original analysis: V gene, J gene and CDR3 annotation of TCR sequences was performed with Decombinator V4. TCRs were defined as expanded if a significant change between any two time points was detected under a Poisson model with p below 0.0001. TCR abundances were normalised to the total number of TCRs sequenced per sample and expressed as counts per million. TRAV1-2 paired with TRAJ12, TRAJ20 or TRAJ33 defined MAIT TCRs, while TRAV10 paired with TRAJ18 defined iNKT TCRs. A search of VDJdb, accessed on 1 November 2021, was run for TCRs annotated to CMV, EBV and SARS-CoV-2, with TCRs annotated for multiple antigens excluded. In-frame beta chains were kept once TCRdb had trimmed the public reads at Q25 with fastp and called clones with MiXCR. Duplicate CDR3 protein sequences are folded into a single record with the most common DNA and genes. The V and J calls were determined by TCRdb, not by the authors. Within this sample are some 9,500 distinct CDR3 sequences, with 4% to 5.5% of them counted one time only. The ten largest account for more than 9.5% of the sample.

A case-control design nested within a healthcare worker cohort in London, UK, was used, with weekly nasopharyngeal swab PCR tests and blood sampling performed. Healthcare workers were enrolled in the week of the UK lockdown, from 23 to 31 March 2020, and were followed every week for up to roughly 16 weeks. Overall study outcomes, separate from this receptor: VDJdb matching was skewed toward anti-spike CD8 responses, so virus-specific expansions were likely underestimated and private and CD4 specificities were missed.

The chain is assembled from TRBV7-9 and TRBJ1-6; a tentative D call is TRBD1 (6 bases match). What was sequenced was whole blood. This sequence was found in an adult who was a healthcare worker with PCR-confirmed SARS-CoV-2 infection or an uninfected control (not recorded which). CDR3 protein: CASSLKGGDNSPLHF. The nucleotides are TGTGCCAGCAGCTTGAAAGGGGGAGATAATTCACCCCTCCACTTT. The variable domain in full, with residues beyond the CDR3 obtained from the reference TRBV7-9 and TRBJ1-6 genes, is DTGVSQNPRHKITKRGQNVTFRCDPISEHNRLYWYRQTLGQGPEFLTYFQNEAQLEKSRLLSDRFSAERPKGSFSTLEIQRTEQGDSAMYLCASSLKGGDNSPLHFGNGTRLTVT.